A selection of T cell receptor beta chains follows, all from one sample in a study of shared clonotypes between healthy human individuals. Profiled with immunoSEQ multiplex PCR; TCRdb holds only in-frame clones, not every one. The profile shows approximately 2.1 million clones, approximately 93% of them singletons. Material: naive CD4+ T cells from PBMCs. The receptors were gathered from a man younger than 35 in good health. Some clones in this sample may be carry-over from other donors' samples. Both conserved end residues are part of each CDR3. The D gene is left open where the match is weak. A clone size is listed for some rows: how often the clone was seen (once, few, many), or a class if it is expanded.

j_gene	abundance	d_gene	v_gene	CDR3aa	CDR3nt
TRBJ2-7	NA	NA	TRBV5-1	CASCDNGGSYEQYF	TGCGCCAGTTGCGACAATGGGGGATCCTACGAGCAGTACTTC
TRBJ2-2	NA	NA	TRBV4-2	CASSLSGDMNTGELFF	TGTGCCAGCAGCCTTTCGGGGGACATGAACACCGGGGAGCTGTTTTTT
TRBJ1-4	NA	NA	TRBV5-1	CASKTGATNEKLFF	TGCGCCAGCAAAACGGGGGCCACTAATGAAAAACTGTTTTTT
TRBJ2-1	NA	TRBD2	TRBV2	CASRSGTSGGYNEQFF	TGTGCCAGCAGGTCCGGGACTAGCGGGGGCTACAATGAGCAGTTCTTC
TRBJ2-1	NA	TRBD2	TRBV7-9	CASSSGRQGLAVYNEQFF	TGTGCCAGCAGCTCTGGGCGCCAGGGACTAGCGGTCTACAATGAGCAGTTCTTC
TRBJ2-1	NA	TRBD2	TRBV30	CAWSVGTSGIFGQFF	TGTGCCTGGAGTGTCGGGACTAGCGGGATTTTTGGGCAGTTCTTC
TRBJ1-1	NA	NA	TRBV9	CASSARGGWTEAFF	TGTGCCAGCAGCGCACGGGGAGGTTGGACTGAAGCTTTCTTT
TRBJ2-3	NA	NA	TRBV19	CASSIMADTQYF	TGTGCCAGTAGTATCATGGCAGATACGCAGTATTTT
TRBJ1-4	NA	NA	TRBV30	CAWSHGEGNEKLFF	TGTGCCTGGAGTCATGGGGAAGGTAATGAAAAACTGTTTTTT
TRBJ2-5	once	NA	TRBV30	CAWAFGGETQYF	TGTGCCTGGGCCTTTGGGGGAGAGACCCAGTACTTC
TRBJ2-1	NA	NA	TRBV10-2	CASSEVYNHEQFF	TGCGCCAGCAGTGAGGTTTATAACCATGAGCAGTTCTTC
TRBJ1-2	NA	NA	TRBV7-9	CASSSGTYGYTF	TGTGCCAGCAGCTCCGGAACCTATGGCTACACCTTC
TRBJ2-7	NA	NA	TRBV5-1	CASSLQGTTYEQYF	TGCGCCAGCAGCTTACAGGGCACTACCTACGAGCAGTACTTC
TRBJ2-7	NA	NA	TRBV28	CASSSYSVSYEQYF	TGTGCCAGCAGCTCCTACTCTGTTTCCTACGAGCAGTACTTC
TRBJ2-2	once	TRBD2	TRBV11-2	CASRGLNRLAGGSTGELFF	TGTGCCAGCAGGGGGCTAAATCGGCTAGCGGGAGGGAGCACCGGGGAGCTGTTTTTT
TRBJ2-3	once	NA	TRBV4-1	CASSQAYRTDTQYF	TGCGCCAGCAGCCAAGCTTACCGGACAGATACGCAGTATTTT
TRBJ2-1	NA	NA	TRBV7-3	CASSLTVDSTEQFF	TGTGCCAGCAGCTTAACGGTGGACAGTACTGAGCAGTTCTTC
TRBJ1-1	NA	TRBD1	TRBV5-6	CASSAAGGSVAFF	TGTGCCAGTAGCGCTGCAGGGGGTAGCGTAGCTTTCTTT
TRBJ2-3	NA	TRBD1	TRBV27	CASSRQGAADTQYF	TGTGCCAGCAGTAGACAGGGTGCAGCAGATACGCAGTATTTT
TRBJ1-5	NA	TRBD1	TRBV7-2	CASSPGTGGGQPQHF	TGTGCCAGCAGCCCCGGGACAGGGGGCGGCCAGCCCCAGCATTTT
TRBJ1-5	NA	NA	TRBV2	CASTGKGGQPQHF	TGTGCCAGCACCGGAAAGGGGGGTCAGCCCCAGCATTTT
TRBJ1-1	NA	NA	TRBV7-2	CASSLVGGVNTEAFF	TGTGCCAGCAGCTTAGTGGGGGGTGTGAACACTGAAGCTTTCTTT
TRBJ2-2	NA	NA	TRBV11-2	CASSLGAGIGANTGELFF	TGTGCCAGCAGCTTAGGGGCAGGTATAGGCGCGAACACCGGGGAGCTGTTTTTT
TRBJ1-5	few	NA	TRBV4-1	CASSLGLGQPQHF	TGCGCCAGCAGCCTTGGGTTGGGCCAGCCCCAGCATTTT
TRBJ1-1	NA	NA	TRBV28	CASIQREGPHSEAFF	TGTGCCAGCATCCAACGGGAGGGGCCCCACAGCGAAGCTTTCTTT
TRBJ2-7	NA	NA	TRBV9	CASTRRATPSGEQYF	TGTGCCAGCACCCGTCGGGCCACTCCCTCGGGGGAGCAGTACTTC
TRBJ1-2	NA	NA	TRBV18	CASSPLSGGLYGYTF	TGTGCCAGCTCACCACTCAGCGGGGGCCTCTATGGCTACACCTTC
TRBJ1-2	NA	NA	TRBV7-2	CPPGNYGYTF	TGTCCACCAGGAAACTATGGCTACACCTTC
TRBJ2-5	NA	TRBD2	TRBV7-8	CASSPSGRGETQYF	TGTGCCAGCAGCCCGAGCGGGAGAGGAGAGACCCAGTACTTC
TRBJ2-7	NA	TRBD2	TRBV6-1	CASQRGPSSYEQYF	TGTGCCAGCCAGCGGGGGCCTAGCTCCTACGAGCAGTACTTC
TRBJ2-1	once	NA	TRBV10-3	CAISEYSGNEQFF	TGTGCCATCAGTGAGTATAGCGGCAATGAGCAGTTCTTC
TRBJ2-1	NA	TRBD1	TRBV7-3	CASSLFPTGTGHNEQFF	TGTGCCAGCAGCTTATTTCCCACCGGGACAGGGCACAATGAGCAGTTCTTC
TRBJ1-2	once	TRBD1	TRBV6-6	CASSIKQGAQIGYTF	TGTGCCAGCAGTATAAAACAGGGGGCCCAAATTGGCTACACCTTC
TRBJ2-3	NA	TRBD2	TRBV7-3	CASSPSGTSGSTDTQYF	TGTGCCAGCAGCCCTAGCGGGACTAGCGGGAGCACAGATACGCAGTATTTT
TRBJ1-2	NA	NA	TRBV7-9	CASSPEGVYGYTF	TGTGCCAGCAGCCCGGAGGGGGTTTATGGCTACACCTTC
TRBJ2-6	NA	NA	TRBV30	CAWIDWGSGANVLTF	TGTGCCTGGATTGACTGGGGCTCTGGGGCCAACGTCCTGACTTTC
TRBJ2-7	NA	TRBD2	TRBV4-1	CASSQAGLASYEQYF	TGCGCCAGCAGCCAAGCCGGACTAGCCTCCTACGAGCAGTACTTC
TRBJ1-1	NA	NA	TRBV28	CASTSTAVEAFF	TGTGCCAGCACCTCCACTGCTGTCGAAGCTTTCTTT
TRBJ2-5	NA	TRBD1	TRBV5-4	CASSTGQGGQETQYF	TGTGCCAGCAGCACCGGACAGGGGGGCCAAGAGACCCAGTACTTC
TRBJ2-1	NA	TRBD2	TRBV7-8	CASSLVGLAGPEQFF	TGTGCCAGTAGCTTAGTGGGACTAGCGGGACCAGAGCAGTTCTTC
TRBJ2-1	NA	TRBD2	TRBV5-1	CASGPGGPGNEQFF	TGCGCCAGCGGTCCGGGAGGGCCGGGGAATGAGCAGTTCTTC
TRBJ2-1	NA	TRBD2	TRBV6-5	CATQGTSGYNEQFF	TGTGCCACCCAGGGGACTAGCGGTTACAATGAGCAGTTCTTC
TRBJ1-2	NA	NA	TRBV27	CASSSTREFGYGYTF	TGTGCCAGCAGCTCCACCAGAGAGTTTGGTTATGGCTACACCTTC
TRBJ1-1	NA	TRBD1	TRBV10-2	CASSDPTGGNTEAFF	TGCGCCAGCAGTGACCCGACAGGGGGGAACACTGAAGCTTTCTTT
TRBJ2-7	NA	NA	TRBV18	CASSPPGGHHAYEQYF	TGTGCCAGCTCACCACCCGGGGGGCATCACGCCTACGAGCAGTACTTC
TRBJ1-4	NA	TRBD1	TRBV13	CASRLQGWSGTNEKLFF	TGTGCCAGCAGGTTACAGGGGTGGAGCGGAACTAATGAAAAACTGTTTTTT
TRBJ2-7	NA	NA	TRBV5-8	CASSFMQGLQYEQYF	TGTGCCAGCAGCTTCATGCAGGGTCTTCAGTACGAGCAGTACTTC
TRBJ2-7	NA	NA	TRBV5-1	CASSLVGGAGTYEQYF	TGCGCCAGCAGCTTGGTTGGCGGGGCCGGGACCTACGAGCAGTACTTC
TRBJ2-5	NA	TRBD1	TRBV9	CASSLGQGIGTQYF	TGTGCCAGCAGCTTGGGACAGGGTATCGGGACCCAGTACTTC
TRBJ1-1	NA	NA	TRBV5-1	CASSYAVNTEAFF	TGCGCCAGCAGCTATGCAGTTAACACTGAAGCTTTCTTT
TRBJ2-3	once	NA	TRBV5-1	CASSLVLGVGDTQYF	TGCGCCAGCAGCTTGGTTTTGGGAGTTGGAGATACGCAGTATTTT
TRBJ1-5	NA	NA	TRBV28	CASRGLNQPQHF	TGTGCCAGCAGGGGACTAAATCAGCCCCAGCATTTT
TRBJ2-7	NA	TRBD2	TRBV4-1	CASSHLWASGGRNYEQYF	TGCGCCAGCAGCCACCTATGGGCTAGCGGAGGCCGAAACTACGAGCAGTACTTC
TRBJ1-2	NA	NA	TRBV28	CASSPPGRPNYGYTF	TGTGCCAGCAGTCCCCCGGGACGGCCTAACTATGGCTACACCTTC
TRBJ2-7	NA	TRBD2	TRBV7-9	CASSSGLAGGTYEQYF	TGTGCCAGCAGCTCGGGACTAGCGGGAGGGACCTACGAGCAGTACTTC
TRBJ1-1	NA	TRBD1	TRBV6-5	CASSNPGQGSAEAFF	TGTGCCAGCAGTAACCCGGGACAGGGGAGCGCTGAAGCTTTCTTT
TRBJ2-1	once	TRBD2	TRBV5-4	CASSLARLATAEEQFF	TGTGCCAGCAGCTTGGCCCGACTAGCGACCGCGGAAGAGCAGTTCTTC
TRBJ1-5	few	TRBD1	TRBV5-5	CASSRTGGSQPQHF	TGTGCCAGCAGCCGAACAGGGGGAAGTCAGCCCCAGCATTTT
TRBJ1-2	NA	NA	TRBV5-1	CASSLAAATDYGYTF	TGCGCCAGCAGCCTAGCCGCGGCTACAGATTATGGCTACACCTTC
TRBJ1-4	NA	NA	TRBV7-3	CASSETGGPYEKLFF	TGTGCCAGCAGCGAAACCGGGGGGCCCTATGAAAAACTGTTTTTT